This record covers a single T cell receptor (beta chain). Its antigen is still unknown. The V end was cut by 1 base, the J end by 10 bases, with 10 bases between. CDR1 SEHNR and CDR2 FQNEAQ come from the germline V gene (reference sequence). The CDR3 loop spans 12 amino acids. This sample was taken from a study of cytomegalovirus exposure and HLA in healthy donors. Study outcomes and limitations: Using the classifier, cytomegalovirus status was reportedly diagnosed with high specificity and sensitivity. A subsequent analysis found that TCR clusters from the first cohort also tended to co-occur in the 120 or so validation repertoires, with about 94% of cluster scores above 0. Most TCR sequences showed up rarely, but some public TCRs showed up in many donors. There were three CMV-associated chains whose specificity for CMV antigens was confirmed in vitro.

Sequencing was performed with immunoSEQ multiplex PCR; in TCRdb, only in-frame clones are kept and a portion is missing. The sample lists 150,000 or so clones, 89% occurring once. The sequenced sample consisted of PBMCs. The chain couples TRBV7-9 to TRBJ1-1; D gene ambiguous. The TCR comes from a woman younger than 35 in good health and CMV-seropositive. CDR3 in DNA: TGTGCCAGCAGCTTAGGAACGGGTATAGCTTTCTTT. It yields the protein CASSLGTGIAFF.